Listed below are T cell receptor beta chains from one sample, sequenced in a study of OX40 agonist ivuxolimab in advanced cancers. Some clones are missing from TCRdb's copy, which holds only in-frame ones; the method was immunoSEQ multiplex PCR. The table records under 85,000 clones, around nine tenths of them present only once. This sample comprised CD4+ or CD8+ T cells sorted from blood, obtained in a trial of the OX40 agonist ivuxolimab. The receptors were gathered from an adult with an advanced solid tumor such as melanoma, head and neck, liver or kidney cancer. The CDR3 runs from the conserved cysteine through the conserved F or W. The D gene is left open where the match is weak. Size tells how often a clone was seen (once, few, many) or the class of an expanded clone, and some rows leave it out.

TRBV7-2	TRBD2	once	TRBJ2-1	TGTGCCAGCAGCCGAGGACTAGCTGAAAATGAGCAGTTCTTC	CASSRGLAENEQFF
TRBV4-3	NA	NA	TRBJ2-3	TGCGCCAGCAGCCAAGTCCAGGGGCGTGATTCAGATACGCAGTATTTT	CASSQVQGRDSDTQYF
TRBV7-3	NA	NA	TRBJ1-5	TGTGCCAGCAGCCTGGGGGGGGCGGATCAGCCCCAGCATTTT	CASSLGGADQPQHF
TRBV5-4	NA	NA	TRBJ1-2	TGTGCCAGCAGCTTCGGGAGCTATGGCTACACCTTC	CASSFGSYGYTF
TRBV18	NA	NA	TRBJ2-2	TGTGCCAGCTCACCTCAGACCGGGGAGCTGTTTTTT	CASSPQTGELFF
TRBV29-1	NA	NA	TRBJ2-7	TGCAGCGTTGAGGACGGGAGCTTC	CSVEDGSF
TRBV28	NA	NA	TRBJ2-5	TGTGCCAGCAGTTCCCCAGGGGAAGAGACCCAGTACTTC	CASSSPGEETQYF
TRBV18	TRBD1	NA	TRBJ1-4	TGTGCCAGCTCAACGGGACAGACTAATGAAAAACTGTTTTTT	CASSTGQTNEKLFF
TRBV6-5	NA	NA	TRBJ1-1	TGTGCCAGCAGTTACTGGGAGAACACTGAAGCTTTCTTT	CASSYWENTEAFF
TRBV4-3	NA	NA	TRBJ2-1	TGCGCCAGCAGCCAAGATCCAGATAATAGACTTCAGTTCTTC	CASSQDPDNRLQFF
TRBV4-1	NA	NA	TRBJ2-4	TGCGCCAGCAGCCACCTTCCGGACAGCAAAAACATTCAGTACTTC	CASSHLPDSKNIQYF
TRBV7-9	TRBD1	NA	TRBJ2-7	TGTGCCAGCAGCTCGACAGGGGGCTCCTACGAGCAGTACTTC	CASSSTGGSYEQYF
TRBV19	NA	NA	TRBJ2-7	TGTGCCAGTAGTTCTCAACAGGGCTACGAGCAGTACTTC	CASSSQQGYEQYF
TRBV14	TRBD1	NA	TRBJ1-2	TGTGCCAGCAGCCAGGGACAGTATGGCTACACCTTC	CASSQGQYGYTF
TRBV30	NA	NA	TRBJ1-3	TGTGCCTTAAAGTCCGGGTCACCTGGAAACACCATATATTTT	CALKSGSPGNTIYF
TRBV28	TRBD2	NA	TRBJ2-5	TGTGCCAGCCGCCCTAGCGGGATTGGAGAGACCCAGTACTTC	CASRPSGIGETQYF
TRBV5-1	NA	NA	TRBJ2-3	TGCGCCAGCTTCCCCGGCGGGCACAGCACAGATACGCAGTATTTT	CASFPGGHSTDTQYF
TRBV7-3	NA	NA	TRBJ1-1	TGTGCCAGCAGCTCCCGATCCGGAACGGGGGCTGAAGCTTTCTTT	CASSSRSGTGAEAFF
TRBV4-1	NA	NA	TRBJ2-1	TGCGCCAGCAGCCAAGTGGGAGAGAGCTCCTACAATGAGCAGTTCTTC	CASSQVGESSYNEQFF
TRBV10-3	TRBD2	few	TRBJ2-3	TGTGCCATCAGTAAGGGACTAGGCACAGATACGCAGTATTTT	CAISKGLGTDTQYF
TRBV7-2	NA	NA	TRBJ1-5	TGTGCCAGCAGCTCCAACGCAAATCAGCCCCAGCATTTT	CASSSNANQPQHF
TRBV7-3	TRBD2	NA	TRBJ2-3	TGTGCCAGCAGCTTGGGACTAGCGGGTACCGATACGCAGTATTTT	CASSLGLAGTDTQYF
TRBV25-1	TRBD1	NA	TRBJ1-5	TGTGCCAGCAGTGTAACCGGGACAGGGGATCAGCCCCAGCATTTT	CASSVTGTGDQPQHF
TRBV18	TRBD1	once	TRBJ2-3	TGTGCCAGCTCACTAGGACAGGGAAGCACAGATACGCAGTATTTT	CASSLGQGSTDTQYF
TRBV6-5	NA	few	TRBJ1-2	TGTGCCAGCAGTTACGACGGAACCTATGGCTACACCTTC	CASSYDGTYGYTF
TRBV5-4	NA	NA	TRBJ2-4	TGTGCCAGCAGCTTTCCAGGGGAGAAAAACATTCAGTACTTC	CASSFPGEKNIQYF
TRBV11-2	TRBD1	once	TRBJ2-3	TGTGCCAGCAGCCAGCGGACAGGAACTAGCACAGATACGCAGTATTTT	CASSQRTGTSTDTQYF
TRBV15	TRBD1	NA	TRBJ1-5	TGTGCCACCAGCACGGGACAGGGAGGCAGCAATCAGCCCCAGCATTTT	CATSTGQGGSNQPQHF
TRBV11-2	NA	once	TRBJ2-3	TGTGCCAGCAGCTTGTCCCCAGATACGCAGTATTTT	CASSLSPDTQYF
TRBV4-2	TRBD1	NA	TRBJ2-2	TGTGCCAGCAGCCAAAATACACAGGGGGCCGGGGAGCTGTTTTTT	CASSQNTQGAGELFF
TRBV15	NA	few	TRBJ1-1	TGTGCCACCAGCAGAACAGAGGGCTGGAACACTGAAGCTTTCTTT	CATSRTEGWNTEAFF
TRBV7-9	NA	NA	TRBJ2-7	TGTGCCAGCAGCTACTTTCAGGGAAGTAACGAGCAGTACTTC	CASSYFQGSNEQYF
TRBV28	NA	NA	TRBJ1-2	TGTGCCAGCAGTAGTCGGGGGGGGCGCCGAGGCTACACCTTC	CASSSRGGRRGYTF
TRBV4-1	NA	NA	TRBJ2-7	TGCGCCAGCAGCCAAGATCCCGGAGGGCGGCGTATCTACTCCTACGAGCAGTACTTC	CASSQDPGGRRIYSYEQYF
TRBV4-2	TRBD2	NA	TRBJ2-5	TGTGCCAGCAGCCCACGGACTAGCCATCAAGAGACCCAGTACTTC	CASSPRTSHQETQYF
TRBV7-2	NA	few	TRBJ2-7	TGTGCCAGCAGCGGTCACAGGGTTCGGTACGAGCAGTACTTC	CASSGHRVRYEQYF
TRBV15	NA	NA	TRBJ1-5	TGTGCCACCAGCAATGACAGAAACAATCAGCCCCAGCATTTT	CATSNDRNNQPQHF
TRBV6-1	TRBD1	few	TRBJ2-1	TGTGCCAGCAGTGAAAGTTTGGGGACAGGGACCAATGAGCAGTTCTTC	CASSESLGTGTNEQFF
TRBV7-2	TRBD2	once	TRBJ2-1	TGTGCCAGCACTAGTTGGGGTAGCGGGGAGCAGTTCTTC	CASTSWGSGEQFF
TRBV19	NA	few	TRBJ2-5	TGTGCCAGTAGTATGACAGGAAATCAAGAGACCCAGTACTTC	CASSMTGNQETQYF
TRBV15	TRBD2	once	TRBJ2-1	TGTGCCACCACGGGGGACCAACCGGGACTAGCTGGAAAAGAGCAGTTCTTC	CATTGDQPGLAGKEQFF
TRBV6-5	NA	NA	TRBJ2-1	TGTGCCAGCAGTTGGGGAGAGTACAATGAGCAGTTCTTC	CASSWGEYNEQFF